The rows below give T cell receptor beta chains drawn from one sample of a study of cytomegalovirus exposure and HLA in healthy donors. This table comes from immunoSEQ multiplex PCR, and its TCRdb copy is limited to in-frame clones, with some not included. The sample holds some 150,000 clones; around 82% are singletons and the top ten take about 6.4%. Sequenced: PBMCs. These receptors were collected from a woman in her fifties or sixties in good health and CMV-seropositive. Both conserved end residues are part of each CDR3. The order of the fields is clone size, V gene, D gene, J gene, CDR3 DNA, CDR3 protein. A D gene is named only where the DNA matches it firmly. Rows may omit the clone size; those that give it use once, few, many or a size class.

once	TRBV6-5	TRBD1	TRBJ1-6	TGTGCCAGCAGTCCCCTGACAGGGCTGTCACCCCTCCACTTT	CASSPLTGLSPLHF
-	TRBV27	-	TRBJ2-3	TGTGCCAGCAGCCCCCGAGGGAGCACAGATACGCAGTATTTT	CASSPRGSTDTQYF
-	TRBV28	-	TRBJ1-3	TGTGCCAGCACCCCCTCCCTGGGCTTGAACACCATATATTTT	CASTPSLGLNTIYF
-	TRBV7-8	TRBD1	TRBJ2-1	TGTGCCAGCAGCCGCACGAGCTCGACAGGGGTCTACTACAATGAGCAGTTCTTC	CASSRTSSTGVYYNEQFF
few	TRBV11-2	TRBD1	TRBJ1-5	TGTGCCAGCAGCTCCAGACAGGGGGGTCAGCCCCAGCATTTT	CASSSRQGGQPQHF
-	TRBV29-1	TRBD1	TRBJ1-3	TGCAGCGTTGAAGTTCAGGGACAGGGGGCCTCCAACTCTGGAAACACCATATATTTT	CSVEVQGQGASNSGNTIYF
-	TRBV19	-	TRBJ1-2	TGTGCCAGTACGTCGACCGTGGGCAACAAAAAGGGGTATTATGGCTACACCTTC	CASTSTVGNKKGYYGYTF
-	TRBV6-5	-	TRBJ1-2	TGTGCCAGCAGTTACGGGCAGAGTGCTAACTATGGCTACACCTTC	CASSYGQSANYGYTF
-	TRBV30	-	TRBJ2-1	TGTGCCTGGAGTGACGACCGGGGATACAATGAGCAGTTCTTC	CAWSDDRGYNEQFF
-	TRBV5-1	-	TRBJ1-2	TGCGCCAGCAGCCAGGTGCCACCTAACTATGGCTACACCTTC	CASSQVPPNYGYTF
-	TRBV27	-	TRBJ1-1	TGTGCCAGCAGTTTAAACGCGTGGAACACTGAAGCTTTCTTT	CASSLNAWNTEAFF